Presented here are 15 T cell receptor beta chains from one specimen sequenced in a study of post-analysis software for immune sequencing data. Study-wide results and caveats: The study found TRBV5-6, TRBV5-1 and TRBV20-1 among five or six TRBV segments more frequent in patients than controls.

No antigen has been identified for these receptors. Unique molecular identifiers were carried by the TCR beta cDNA libraries. TCRdb redid the calling of the PCR reads with MiXCR, one entry per CDR3 protein. The sample contains fewer than 600,000 distinct CDR3 sequences, under 55% of which appear only once. Sequencing was done on a sample of blood. All receptors come from a girl aged 10 to 17 with multiple sclerosis.

This clonotype was counted only a few times. The rearrangement joins TRBV27 to TRBJ2-7, with 8 bases fitting TRBD2. The V gene end was trimmed by 4 bases and the J gene end by 5 bases; junction bases not matched to a gene: 13. The CDR3 runs to 16 residues. From germline, CDR1 is MNHEY and CDR2 SMNVEV (reference sequence). CDR3: CASSSRPSGSSHEQYF. The CDR3 nucleotides read TGTGCCAGCAGTTCCCGGCCCAGCGGGAGTTCCCACGAGCAGTACTTC.

This sequence joins TRBV20-1 and TRBJ2-7; D may be TRBD1 (5 bases). Looked up from germline, CDR1 is DFQATT and CDR2 is SNEGSKA (reference sequence). V was shortened by 1 base and J by 4 bases, with 8 bases between the two germline ends. This CDR3 has 12 amino acids. The CDR3, as DNA: TGCAGTGCTAGAGGGAGACAGTACGAGCAGTACTTC. It codes for CSARGRQYEQYF.

CDR3 sequence reads: CATSRDLLAGGGDEQFF. CDR3 coding DNA: TGTGCCACCAGCAGAGATTTACTAGCGGGAGGGGGGGATGAGCAGTTCTTC. This rearrangement joins TRBV15 to TRBJ2-1, with 13 bases identical to TRBD2. The trim removed 0 bases at V and 8 bases at J, leaving 7 bases unmatched. The CDR3 loop spans 17 amino acids. Germline lookup yields CDR1 LNHNV and CDR2 YYDKDF (reference sequence).

This clonotype was picked up a small number of times. The chain couples TRBV7-9 to TRBJ2-1; a weak D match, TRBD2 (6 bases). This CDR3 comprises 15 residues. Between the trimmed V and J ends, which lost 1 base and 8 bases, there was a span of 15 bases. Germline V lookup: CDR1 SEHNR, CDR2 FQNEAQ (reference sequence). The CDR3 nucleotides read TGTGCCAGCAGCTTAGATCGGCTAGCGAGCGATGAGCAGTTCTTC. It translates to CASSLDRLASDEQFF.

The V call is TRBV20-1, the J call TRBJ2-5, with D unresolved. Germline assignment: CDR1 DFQATT and CDR2 SNEGSKA (reference sequence). V was trimmed by 1 base and J by 5 bases, leaving 8 bases between them. This CDR3 region has 12 residues. The CDR3 bases are TGCAGTGCTAGAGCACCCGGGGAGACCCAGTACTTC. Its protein is CSARAPGETQYF.

V gene TRBV20-1 combines with J gene TRBJ1-1; D not certain. The CDR3 spans 14 residues. Germline lookup yields CDR1 DFQATT and CDR2 SNEGSKA (reference sequence). V lost 6 bases, J lost 1 base, and 15 bases lay in between. CDR3 bases: TGCAGTGCACCGCGCCAGACGGAGAACACTGAAGCTTTCTTT. It translates to CSAPRQTENTEAFF.

The chain uses TRBV10-3 and TRBJ1-2; possibly TRBD1 for D (5 bases). Trimming shortened V by 4 bases and J by 2 bases, and 5 bases separated the two germline ends. Germline V gives CDR1 ENHRY, CDR2 SYGVKD. The CDR3 contains 12 residues. The CDR3 sequence is CAISAGNYGYTF. The CDR3 DNA reads TGTGCCATCAGTGCAGGGAACTATGGCTACACCTTC.

The chain recombines TRBV6-6 with TRBJ1-2, with D perhaps matching TRBD1 (5 bases). CDR1 is MNHNY and CDR2 is SVGAGI in the germline V gene (reference sequence). The CDR3 extends over 14 amino acids. V was shortened by 8 bases and J by 4 bases, with 17 bases between the two germline ends. CDR3 DNA: TGTGCCAGCGGTCAATCGGAGGGACGCTATGGCTACACCTTC. Residues: CASGQSEGRYGYTF.

Only a few counts were recorded for this clonotype. The V gene is TRBV5-1, the J gene TRBJ2-5; 13 bases fit TRBD2. Trimming cost V 4 bases and J 1 base; bases outside gene matches: 7. Germline lookup yields CDR1 SGHRS and CDR2 YFSETQ. This CDR3 region has 17 residues. The CDR3: CASSPRTSGSVQETQYF. The DNA for the CDR3 is TGCGCCAGCAGCCCACGGACTAGCGGGAGTGTCCAAGAGACCCAGTACTTC.

This chain uses TRBV4-3 with TRBJ2-7, with D perhaps matching TRBD2 (5 bases). V gave up 0 bases and J gave up 2 bases, with 8 bases separating them. Germline-derived CDR1 and CDR2 are LGHNA and YSLEER. CDR3 length: 14 amino acids. CDR3 DNA sequence: TGCGCCAGCAGCCAAGAGAGGGCCACCTACGAGCAGTACTTC. Translated, it gives CASSQERATYEQYF.

This chain connects TRBV15 to TRBJ2-1; D is possibly TRBD1 (6 bases). The J call may be mistaken, given a closer DNA end match to TRBJ2-7. This CDR3 region has 15 residues. CDR1 is LNHNV and CDR2 is YYDKDF in the germline V gene (reference sequence). CDR3 nucleotide sequence: TGTGCCACCAGCAGGCCCGGGACATCCTACAATGAGCAGTACTTC. Translated, it gives CATSRPGTSYNEQYF.

As for this clonotype: Compared with germline, one end of the junction differs, possibly owing to a read error. The gene calls are TRBV7-2 and TRBJ2-3, with a tentative D call TRBD1 (5 bases). The V gene's germline CDR1 is SGHTA and CDR2 FQGNSA. CDR3 length: 17 residues. The CDR3 bases are TGTGCCAGCGGCTTAGGGGCCCTTGGGTCTAGCACAGATACGCAGTATTTT. Translated, it gives CASGLGALGSSTDTQYF.

V usage is TRBV7-9 and J usage is TRBJ1-5; D uncertain. The germline V gene has CDR1 SEHNR and CDR2 FQNEAQ (reference sequence). The CDR3 spans 12 residues. Trimming cost V 1 base and J 11 bases, with 9 bases left between them. The CDR3 loop is CASSLGDKAQHF. The DNA for the CDR3 is TGTGCCAGCAGCTTAGGAGACAAGGCCCAGCATTTT.

J is TRBJ2-7 and V is TRBV7-2, with a tentative D call TRBD1 (6 bases). Between the trimmed V and J ends, which lost 1 base and 2 bases, there was a span of 12 bases. In germline, CDR1 is SGHTA, CDR2 FQGNSA. The CDR3 is 15 residues long. The CDR3 region has the DNA TGTGCCAGCAGCTTAGAGGGGACACCAGCCTACGAGCAGTACTTC. Residues: CASSLEGTPAYEQYF.

The chain couples TRBV20-1 to TRBJ2-7; D call uncertain. The CDR3 has 13 amino acids. Germline V gene lookup returns CDR1 DFQATT and CDR2 SNEGSKA (reference sequence). With 3 bases removed from V and 2 bases from J, the gap between germline ends came to 11 bases. The CDR3 nucleotides read TGCAGTGCTAGTCCCAGCAATACCTACGAGCAGTACTTC. Its translation: CSASPSNTYEQYF.